The source of this TCR beta chain is a study of blood T cell repertoires in COVID-19. TCRdb's copy holds only in-frame clones and misses some; the assay was immunoSEQ multiplex PCR. The sample contains some 250,000 clones, nearly 90% of which appear only once. The CDR3 runs 14 residues. The germline CDR1 and CDR2 sequences are MNHNY and SVGAGI (reference sequence). Trimming shortened V by 0 bases and J by 5 bases, and 10 bases separated the two germline ends. Sequences were obtained from peripheral blood. The receptor was derived from a woman in her 30s with acute or convalescent COVID-19. The V gene is TRBV6-6, the J gene TRBJ1-1; D not resolved. The CDR3 reads CASSYSGPGTEAFF. DNA for the CDR3: TGTGCCAGCAGTTACTCGGGCCCGGGGACTGAAGCTTTCTTT.